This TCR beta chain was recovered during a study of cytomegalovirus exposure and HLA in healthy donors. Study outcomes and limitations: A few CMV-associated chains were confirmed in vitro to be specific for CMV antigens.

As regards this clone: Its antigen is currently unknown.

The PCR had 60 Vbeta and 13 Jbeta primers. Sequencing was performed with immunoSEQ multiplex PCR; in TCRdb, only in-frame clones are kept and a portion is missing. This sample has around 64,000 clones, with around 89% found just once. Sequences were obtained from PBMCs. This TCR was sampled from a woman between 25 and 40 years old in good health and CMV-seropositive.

The CDR3 DNA reads as TGCGCCAGCAGCTTAGGGGGCCGAAATTCACCCCTCCACTTT. As protein: CASSLGGRNSPLHF. The chain links TRBV5-1 to TRBJ1-6, with 7 bases that match TRBD1. V gave up 2 bases and J gave up 7 bases; unmatched junction bases: 3. The CDR3 loop spans 14 amino acids. Germline V gene data show CDR1 as SGHRS and CDR2 as YFSETQ.